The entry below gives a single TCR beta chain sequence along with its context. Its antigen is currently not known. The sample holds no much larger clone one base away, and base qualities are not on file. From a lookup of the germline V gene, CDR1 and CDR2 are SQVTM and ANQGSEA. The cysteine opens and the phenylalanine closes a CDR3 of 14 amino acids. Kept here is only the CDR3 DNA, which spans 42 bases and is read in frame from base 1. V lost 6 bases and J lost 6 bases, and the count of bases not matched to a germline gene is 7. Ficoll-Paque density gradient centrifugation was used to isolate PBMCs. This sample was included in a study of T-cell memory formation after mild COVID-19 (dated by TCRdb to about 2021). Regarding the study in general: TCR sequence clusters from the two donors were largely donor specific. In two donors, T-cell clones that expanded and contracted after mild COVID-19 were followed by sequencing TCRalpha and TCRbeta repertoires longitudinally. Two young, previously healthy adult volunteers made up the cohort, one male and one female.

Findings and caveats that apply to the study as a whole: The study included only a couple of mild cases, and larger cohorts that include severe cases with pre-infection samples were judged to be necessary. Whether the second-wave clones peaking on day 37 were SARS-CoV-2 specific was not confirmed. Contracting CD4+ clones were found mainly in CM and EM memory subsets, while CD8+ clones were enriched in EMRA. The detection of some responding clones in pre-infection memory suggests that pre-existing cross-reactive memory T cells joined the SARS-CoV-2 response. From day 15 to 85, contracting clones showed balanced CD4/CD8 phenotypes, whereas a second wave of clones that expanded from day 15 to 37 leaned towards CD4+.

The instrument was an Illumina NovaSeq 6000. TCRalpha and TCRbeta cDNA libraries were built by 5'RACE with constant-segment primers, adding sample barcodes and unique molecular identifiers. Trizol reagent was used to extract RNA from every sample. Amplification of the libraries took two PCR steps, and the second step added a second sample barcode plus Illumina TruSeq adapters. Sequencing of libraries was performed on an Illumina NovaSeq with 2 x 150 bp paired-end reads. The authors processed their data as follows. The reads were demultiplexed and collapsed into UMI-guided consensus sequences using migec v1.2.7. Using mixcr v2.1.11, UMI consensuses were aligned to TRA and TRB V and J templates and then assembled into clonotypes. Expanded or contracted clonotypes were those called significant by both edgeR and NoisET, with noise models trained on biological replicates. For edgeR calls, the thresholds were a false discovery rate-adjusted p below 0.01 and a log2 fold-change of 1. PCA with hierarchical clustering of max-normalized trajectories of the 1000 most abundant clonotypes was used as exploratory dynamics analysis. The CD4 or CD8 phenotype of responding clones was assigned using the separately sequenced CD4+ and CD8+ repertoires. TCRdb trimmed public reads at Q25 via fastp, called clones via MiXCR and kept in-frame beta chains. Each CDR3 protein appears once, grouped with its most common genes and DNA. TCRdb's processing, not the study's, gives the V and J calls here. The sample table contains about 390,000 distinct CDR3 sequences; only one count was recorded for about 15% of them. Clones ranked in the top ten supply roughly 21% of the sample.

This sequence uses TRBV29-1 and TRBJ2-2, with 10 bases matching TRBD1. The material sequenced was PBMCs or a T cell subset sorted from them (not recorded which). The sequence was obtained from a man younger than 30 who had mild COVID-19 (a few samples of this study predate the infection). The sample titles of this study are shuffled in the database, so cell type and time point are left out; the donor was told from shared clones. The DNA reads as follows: TGCAGCGTGGAAAGACAGGGGGCACCCGGGGAGCTGTTTTTT. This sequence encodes CSVERQGAPGELFF.